The T cell receptor (beta chain) under discussion was sequenced for a study of early T cells in non-severe SARS-CoV-2 infection. Findings and caveats of the study: Database matching using VDJdb favored anti-spike CD8 responses, with private and CD4 specificities left missing.

The CDR3 sequence is 16 residues long. In germline, CDR1 is LNHNV, CDR2 YYDKDF (reference sequence). Trimming stripped 5 bases from V and 4 bases from J, with 17 bases between. Unique molecular identifiers were affixed to single, distinct cDNA molecules. TCRdb reprocessed the 5' RACE reads with MiXCR, giving one entry per CDR3 protein. The table records 100,000 to 120,000 distinct CDR3 sequences, 10% to 15% of them present only once. This clonotype was seen ten or more times. Its target is unknown. The receptor's source is an adult who was a healthcare worker with PCR-confirmed SARS-CoV-2 infection or an uninfected control (not recorded which). This specimen was whole blood, taken at baseline. The genes are TRBV15 and TRBJ2-2, with D maybe TRBD1 (5 bases). The CDR3 protein is CATSVQGPLTTGELFF. Written as DNA, the CDR3 is TGTGCCACCAGCGTCCAGGGTCCCCTCACCACCGGGGAGCTGTTTTTT. The full variable domain, rest sourced from reference TRBV15 and TRBJ2-2, is DAMVIQNPRYQVTQFGKPVTLSCSQTLNHNVMYWYQQKSSQAPKLLFHYYDKDFNNEADTPDNFQSRRPNTSFCFLDIRSPGLGDTAMYLCATSVQGPLTTGELFFGEGSRLTVL.